This T cell receptor (beta chain) was sequenced in a study of T cell clonotyping in hematopoietic cell transplantation. Broader study findings: Recipient TCR diversity dropped after transplant; expanded clonotypes rose from day 30 to 180. At the given depth, recipient repertoires were over 95% de novo clonotypes.

This clone was detected only once. Its cognate antigen is unknown. Assay: immunoSEQ multiplex PCR; the TCRdb copy retains only in-frame clones and omits some. The sample carries tens of thousands of clones, roughly 95% recorded once. Time point described: recipient sample about 28 days before transplant, after cytoreduction. Trimming took 2 bases from V and 4 from J, leaving 12 bases between them. This CDR3 spans 14 amino acids. Germline V gene data show CDR1 as SGHNT and CDR2 as YYREEE (reference sequence). Specimen: peripheral blood mononuclear cells, collected before stem cell transplant. This sequence was found in a woman between 50 and 59 years old with acute myeloid leukemia. Some clones in this sample may be carry-over from other donors' samples. This chain links TRBV5-4 with TRBJ1-1, with D possibly matching TRBD1 (5 bases). This CDR3 is CASSLRGWGTEAFF. DNA of the CDR3: TGTGCCAGCAGCTTAAGGGGTTGGGGCACTGAAGCTTTCTTT.